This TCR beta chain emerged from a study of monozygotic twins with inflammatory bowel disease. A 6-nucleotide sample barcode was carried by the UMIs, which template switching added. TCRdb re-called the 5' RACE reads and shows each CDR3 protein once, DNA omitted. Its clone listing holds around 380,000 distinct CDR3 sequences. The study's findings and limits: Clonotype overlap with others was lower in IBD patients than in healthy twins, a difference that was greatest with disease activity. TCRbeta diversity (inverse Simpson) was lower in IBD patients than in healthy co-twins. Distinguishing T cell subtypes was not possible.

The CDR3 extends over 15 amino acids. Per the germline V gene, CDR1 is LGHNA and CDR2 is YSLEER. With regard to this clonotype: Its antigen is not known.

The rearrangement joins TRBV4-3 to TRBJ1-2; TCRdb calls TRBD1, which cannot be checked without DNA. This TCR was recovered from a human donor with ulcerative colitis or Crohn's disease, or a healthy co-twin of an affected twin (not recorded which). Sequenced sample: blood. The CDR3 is CASSQDPGGSRGYTF.